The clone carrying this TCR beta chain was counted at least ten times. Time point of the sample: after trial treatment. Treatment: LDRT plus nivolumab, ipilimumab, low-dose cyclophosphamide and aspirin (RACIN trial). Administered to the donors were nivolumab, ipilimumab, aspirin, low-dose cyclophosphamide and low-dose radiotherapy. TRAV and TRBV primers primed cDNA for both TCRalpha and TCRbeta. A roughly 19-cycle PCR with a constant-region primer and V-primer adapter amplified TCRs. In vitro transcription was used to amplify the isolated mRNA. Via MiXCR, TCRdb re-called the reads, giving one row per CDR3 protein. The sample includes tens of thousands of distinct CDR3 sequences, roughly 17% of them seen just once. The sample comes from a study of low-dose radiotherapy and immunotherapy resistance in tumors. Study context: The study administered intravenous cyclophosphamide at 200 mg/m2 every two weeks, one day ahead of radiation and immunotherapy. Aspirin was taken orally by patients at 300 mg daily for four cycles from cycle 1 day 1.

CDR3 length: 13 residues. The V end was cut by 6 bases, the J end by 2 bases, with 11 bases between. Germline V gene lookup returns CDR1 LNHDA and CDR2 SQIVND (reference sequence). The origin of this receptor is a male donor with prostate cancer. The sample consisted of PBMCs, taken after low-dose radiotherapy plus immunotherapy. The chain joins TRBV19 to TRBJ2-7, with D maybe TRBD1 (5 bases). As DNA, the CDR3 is TGTGCCAGTAGGGCGGACAAAACCTACGAGCAGTACTTC. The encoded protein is CASRADKTYEQYF.